This record covers a single T cell receptor (beta chain). Its antigen is still unknown. The data stem from a study of CD8 T cells in ankylosing spondylitis. General observations from the study: A CD8+ phenotype characterized the disease-linked clones, which were relatively rare in peripheral blood. A number of the motif variants had already been described in reactive arthritis synovial fluid and blood. In ankylosing spondylitis patients, matched synovial fluid reportedly showed significant enrichment of disease-linked clones. A TCR beta motif of eight or nine highly homologous variants seemed to mark ankylosing spondylitis blood.

The CDR3 has 17 residues. Germline V gene sequence: CDR1 SEHNR, CDR2 FQNEAQ (reference sequence). The trim removed 4 bases at V and 4 bases at J, leaving 7 bases unmatched. Researchers built TCR beta libraries using quantitative 5'-RACE with molecular barcodes. MiXCR, run by TCRdb on the 5' RACE reads, gives a single entry per CDR3 protein. The data show roughly 450,000 distinct CDR3 sequences, roughly 25% seen once. The V call is TRBV7-9, the J call TRBJ2-1; 13 bases match TRBD2. Sequences were obtained from blood, either unsorted or a sorted T cell fraction (not recorded which). The TCR comes from a male donor with ankylosing spondylitis. The CDR3 DNA reads as TGTGCCAGCAGCTCGCCCTCGGGACTAGCGGGGTACAATGAGCAGTTCTTC. This translates into CASSSPSGLAGYNEQFF.